The clone carrying this TCR beta chain was seen a few times. The antigen remains unidentified. This sample was taken from a study of T-cell reconstitution after alpha-beta-depleted transplantation in children. Overall study findings and caveats: Several hundred expanded graft clones reportedly gave rise to the alpha-beta T cells present about two months after transplant.

The CDR3 consists of 17 residues. Germline V gene data show CDR1 as SGHTA and CDR2 as FQGNSA. The V segment lost 0 bases and the J segment 5 bases; nucleotides outside the gene matches: 9. Unique molecular identifiers were incorporated into the prepared TCRbeta library. TCRdb re-called the PCR reads with MiXCR, one entry per CDR3 protein. The profile shows fewer than 550,000 distinct CDR3 sequences, roughly 15% of them singletons. The chain carries TRBV7-2 and TRBJ2-2, with 7 bases matching TRBD2. The receptor was derived from a boy under two years old who had a stem cell transplant for Wiskott-Aldrich syndrome, so the T cells may come from the graft donor. The input for sequencing was PBMCs, mostly from graft donor cells, taken 360 days after TCRalphabeta/CD19-depleted stem cell transplant. DNA for the CDR3: TGTGCCAGCAGCTTAGCCCATATGGCGGGAGCTACCGGGGAGCTGTTTTTT. Its protein product is CASSLAHMAGATGELFF.